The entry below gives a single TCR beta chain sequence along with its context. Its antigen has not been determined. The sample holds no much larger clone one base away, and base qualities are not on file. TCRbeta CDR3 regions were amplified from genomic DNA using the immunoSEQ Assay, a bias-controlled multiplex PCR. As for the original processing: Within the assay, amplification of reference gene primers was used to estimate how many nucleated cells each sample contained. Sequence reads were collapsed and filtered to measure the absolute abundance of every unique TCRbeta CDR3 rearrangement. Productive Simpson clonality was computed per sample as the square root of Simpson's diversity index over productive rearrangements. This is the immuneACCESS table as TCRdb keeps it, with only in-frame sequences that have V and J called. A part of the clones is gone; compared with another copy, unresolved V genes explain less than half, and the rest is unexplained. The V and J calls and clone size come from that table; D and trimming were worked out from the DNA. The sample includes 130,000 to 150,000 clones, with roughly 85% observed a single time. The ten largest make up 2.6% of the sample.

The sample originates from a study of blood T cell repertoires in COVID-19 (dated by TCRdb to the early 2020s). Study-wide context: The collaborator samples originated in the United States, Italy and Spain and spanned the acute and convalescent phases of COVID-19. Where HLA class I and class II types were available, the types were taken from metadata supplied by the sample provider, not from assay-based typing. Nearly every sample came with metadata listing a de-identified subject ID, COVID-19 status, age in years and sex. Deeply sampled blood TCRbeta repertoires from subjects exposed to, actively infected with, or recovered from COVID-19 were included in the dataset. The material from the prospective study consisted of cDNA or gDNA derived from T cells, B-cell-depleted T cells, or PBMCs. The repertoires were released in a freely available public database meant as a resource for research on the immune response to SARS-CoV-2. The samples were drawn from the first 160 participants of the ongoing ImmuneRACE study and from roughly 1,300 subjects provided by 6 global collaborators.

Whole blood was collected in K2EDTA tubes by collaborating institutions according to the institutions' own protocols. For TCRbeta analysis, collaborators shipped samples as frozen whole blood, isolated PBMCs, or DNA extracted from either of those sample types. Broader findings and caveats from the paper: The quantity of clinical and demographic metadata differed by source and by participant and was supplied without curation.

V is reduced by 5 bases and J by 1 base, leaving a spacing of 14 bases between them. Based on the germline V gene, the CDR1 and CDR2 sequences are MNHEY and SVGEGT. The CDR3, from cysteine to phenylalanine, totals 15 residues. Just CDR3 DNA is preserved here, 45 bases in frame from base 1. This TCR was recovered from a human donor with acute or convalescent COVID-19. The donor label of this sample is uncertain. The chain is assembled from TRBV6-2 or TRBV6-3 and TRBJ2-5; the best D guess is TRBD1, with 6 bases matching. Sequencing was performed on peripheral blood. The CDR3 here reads CASSRGTHIQETQYF. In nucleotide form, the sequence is TGTGCCAGCAGTAGGGGGACACATATCCAAGAGACCCAGTACTTC.